This record concerns one T cell receptor (beta chain) sequence. PCR involved 60 Vbeta and 13 Jbeta primers. Libraries were prepared by immunoSEQ multiplex PCR; TCRdb keeps only in-frame clonotypes and omits some of them. The sample contains some 190,000 clones, approximately 80% of which appear only once. V lost 0 bases, J lost 3 bases, and 12 bases lay in between. CDR3 length equals 16 residues. CDR1 is SGHNT, CDR2 YYREEE, per germline (reference sequence). The record originates from a study of cytomegalovirus exposure and HLA in healthy donors. The genes are TRBV5-4 and TRBJ2-2, with D possibly matching TRBD1 (6 bases). The TCR was taken from a woman between 35 and 50 years old in good health and CMV-seronegative. Input material: PBMCs. In DNA, the CDR3 is TGTGCCAGCAGCTTGGAAACAGGGCGGGACACCGGGGAGCTGTTTTTT. Protein sequence: CASSLETGRDTGELFF.